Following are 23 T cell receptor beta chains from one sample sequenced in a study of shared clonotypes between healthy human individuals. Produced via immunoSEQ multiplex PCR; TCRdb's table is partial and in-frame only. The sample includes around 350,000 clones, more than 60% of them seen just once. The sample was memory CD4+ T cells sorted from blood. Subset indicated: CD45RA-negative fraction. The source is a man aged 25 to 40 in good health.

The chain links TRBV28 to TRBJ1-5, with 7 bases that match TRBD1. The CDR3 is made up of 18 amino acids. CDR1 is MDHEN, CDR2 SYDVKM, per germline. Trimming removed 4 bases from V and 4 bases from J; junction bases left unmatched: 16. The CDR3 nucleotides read TGTGCCAGCAGTTCCCGACAGGGCCTTTTTATGACTAATCAGCCCCAGCATTTT. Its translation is CASSSRQGLFMTNQPQHF.

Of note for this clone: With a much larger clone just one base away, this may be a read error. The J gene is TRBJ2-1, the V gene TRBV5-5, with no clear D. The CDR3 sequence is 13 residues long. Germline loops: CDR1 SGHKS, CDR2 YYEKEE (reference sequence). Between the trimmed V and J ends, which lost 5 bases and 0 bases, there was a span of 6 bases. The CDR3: CASRGNSYNEQFF. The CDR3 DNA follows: TGTGCCAGCAGGGGGAACTCCTACAATGAGCAGTTCTTC.

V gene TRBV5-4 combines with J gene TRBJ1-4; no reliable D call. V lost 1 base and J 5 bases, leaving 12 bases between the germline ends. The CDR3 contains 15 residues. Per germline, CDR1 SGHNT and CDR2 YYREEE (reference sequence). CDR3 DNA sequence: TGTGCCAGCAGCTTGACGGGTAGTATAAATGAAAAACTGTTTTTT. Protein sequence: CASSLTGSINEKLFF. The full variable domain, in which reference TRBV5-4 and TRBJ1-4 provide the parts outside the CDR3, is ETGVTQSPTHLIKTRGQQVTLRCSSQSGHNTVSWYQQALGQGPQFIFQYYREEENGRGNFPPRFSGLQFPNYSSELNVNALELDDSALYLCASSLTGSINEKLFFGSGTQLSVL.

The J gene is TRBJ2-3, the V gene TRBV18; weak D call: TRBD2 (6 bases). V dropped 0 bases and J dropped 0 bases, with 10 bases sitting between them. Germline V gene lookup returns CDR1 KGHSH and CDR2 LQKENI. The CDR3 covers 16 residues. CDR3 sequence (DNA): TGTGCCAGCTCACCACCTGGGACTGTAAGCACAGATACGCAGTATTTT. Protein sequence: CASSPPGTVSTDTQYF.

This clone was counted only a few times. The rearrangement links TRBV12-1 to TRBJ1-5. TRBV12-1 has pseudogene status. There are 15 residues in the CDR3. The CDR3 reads CASSLAGRGNQPQHF. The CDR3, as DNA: TGTGCCAGCAGCTTGGCGGGACGGGGCAATCAGCCCCAGCATTTT.

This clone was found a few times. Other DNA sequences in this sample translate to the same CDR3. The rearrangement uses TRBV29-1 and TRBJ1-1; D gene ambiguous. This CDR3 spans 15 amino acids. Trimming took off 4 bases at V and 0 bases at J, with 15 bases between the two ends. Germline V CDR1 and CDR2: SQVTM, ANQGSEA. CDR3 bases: TGCAGCGTTGCCCCCGGTTGGGGAATGAACACTGAAGCTTTCTTT. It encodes CSVAPGWGMNTEAFF. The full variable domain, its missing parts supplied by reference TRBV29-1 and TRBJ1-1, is SAVISQKPSRDICQRGTSLTIQCQVDSQVTMMFWYRQQPGQSLTLIATANQGSEATYESGFVIDKFPISRPNLTFSTLTVSNMSPEDSSIYLCSVAPGWGMNTEAFFGQGTRLTVV.

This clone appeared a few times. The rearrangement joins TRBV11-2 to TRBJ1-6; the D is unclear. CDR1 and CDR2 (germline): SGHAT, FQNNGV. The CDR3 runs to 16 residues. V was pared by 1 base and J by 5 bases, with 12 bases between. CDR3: CASSLGGWANNSPLHF. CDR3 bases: TGTGCCAGCAGCTTAGGAGGCTGGGCGAATAATTCACCCCTCCACTTT. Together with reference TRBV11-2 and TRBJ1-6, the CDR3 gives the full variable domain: EAGVAQSPRYKIIEKRQSVAFWCNPISGHATLYWYQQILGQGPKLLIQFQNNGVVDDSQLPKDRFSAERLKGVDSTLKIQPAKLEDSAVYLCASSLGGWANNSPLHFGNGTRLTVT.

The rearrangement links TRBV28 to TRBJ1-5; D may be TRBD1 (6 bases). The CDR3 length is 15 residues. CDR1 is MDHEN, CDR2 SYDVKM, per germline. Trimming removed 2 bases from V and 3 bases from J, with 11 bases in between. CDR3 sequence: CASSLGGQFNQPQHF. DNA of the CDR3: TGTGCCAGCAGTTTAGGTGGACAGTTCAATCAGCCCCAGCATTTT.

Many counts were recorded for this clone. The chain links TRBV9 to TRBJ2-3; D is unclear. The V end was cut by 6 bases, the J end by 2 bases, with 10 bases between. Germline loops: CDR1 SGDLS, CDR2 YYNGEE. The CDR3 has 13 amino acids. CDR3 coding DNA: TGTGCCAGCAATTCTGGCCTCACAGATACGCAGTATTTT. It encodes CASNSGLTDTQYF.

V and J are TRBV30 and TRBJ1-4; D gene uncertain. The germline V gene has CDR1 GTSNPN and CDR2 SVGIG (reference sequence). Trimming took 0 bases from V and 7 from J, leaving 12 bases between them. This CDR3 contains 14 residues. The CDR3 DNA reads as TGTGCCTGGAGTGTAAATATGGCGGGTGAAAAACTGTTTTTT. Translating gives CAWSVNMAGEKLFF. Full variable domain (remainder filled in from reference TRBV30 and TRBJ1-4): SQTIHQWPATLVQPVGSPLSLECTVEGTSNPNLYWYRQAAGRGLQLLFYSVGIGQISSEVPQNLSASRPQDRQFILSSKKLLLSDSGFYLCAWSVNMAGEKLFFGSGTQLSVL.

The chain's CDR3 is CASSPGARGRETQYF. DNA for the CDR3: TGTGCCAGCAGTCCGGGGGCGCGCGGGCGTGAGACCCAGTACTTC. The chain employs TRBV6-1 and TRBJ2-5, with D perhaps matching TRBD1 or TRBD2 (6 bases each). The CDR3 runs to 15 residues. In germline, CDR1 is MNHNS, CDR2 SASEGT. V was trimmed by 5 bases and J by 5 bases, leaving 18 bases between them.

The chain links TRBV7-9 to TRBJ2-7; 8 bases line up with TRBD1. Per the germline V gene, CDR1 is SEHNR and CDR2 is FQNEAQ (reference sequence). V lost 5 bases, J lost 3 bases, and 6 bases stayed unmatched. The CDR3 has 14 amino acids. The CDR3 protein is CASSEQGVIYEQYF. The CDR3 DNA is TGTGCCAGCAGCGAACAGGGGGTGATCTACGAGCAGTACTTC.

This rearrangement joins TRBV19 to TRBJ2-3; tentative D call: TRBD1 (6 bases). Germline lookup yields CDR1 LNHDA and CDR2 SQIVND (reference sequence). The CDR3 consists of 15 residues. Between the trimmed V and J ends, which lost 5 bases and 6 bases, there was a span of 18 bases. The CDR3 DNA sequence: TGTGCCAGTAGTCCCCGGGGTGGGGGCCCGGATACGCAGTATTTT. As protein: CASSPRGGGPDTQYF.

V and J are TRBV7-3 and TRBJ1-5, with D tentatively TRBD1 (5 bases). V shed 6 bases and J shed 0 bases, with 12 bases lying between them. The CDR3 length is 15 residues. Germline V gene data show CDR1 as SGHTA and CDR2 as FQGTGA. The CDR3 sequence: CASRPSGNSNQPQHF. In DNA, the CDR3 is TGTGCCAGCAGACCGTCAGGGAATAGCAATCAGCCCCAGCATTTT. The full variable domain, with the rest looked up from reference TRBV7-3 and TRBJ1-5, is GAGVSQTPSNKVTEKGKYVELRCDPISGHTALYWYRQSLGQGPEFLIYFQGTGAADDSGLPNDRFFAVRPEGSVSTLKIQRTERGDSAVYLCASRPSGNSNQPQHFGDGTRLSIL.

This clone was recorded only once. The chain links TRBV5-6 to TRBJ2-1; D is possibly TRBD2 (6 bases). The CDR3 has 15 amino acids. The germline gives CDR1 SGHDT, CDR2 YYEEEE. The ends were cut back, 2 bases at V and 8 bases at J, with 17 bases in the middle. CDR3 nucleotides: TGTGCCAGCAGCTTTCAAGGGACTCAACCCTATGAGCAGTTCTTC. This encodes CASSFQGTQPYEQFF.

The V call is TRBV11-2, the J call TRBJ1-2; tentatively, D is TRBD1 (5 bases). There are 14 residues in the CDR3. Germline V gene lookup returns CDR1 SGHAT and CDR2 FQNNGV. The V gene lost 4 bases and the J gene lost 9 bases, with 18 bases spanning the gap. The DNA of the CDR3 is TGTGCCAGCAGCTCTGGGACCCGTAAGAACCGCTACACCTTC. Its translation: CASSSGTRKNRYTF.

CDR3 amino acids: CSGGTSNNEQFF. The CDR3 bases are TGCAGCGGGGGGACTAGTAACAATGAGCAGTTCTTC. The gene calls are TRBV29-1 and TRBJ2-1; 8 bases line up with TRBD2. This CDR3 spans 12 amino acids. Germline V gene data show CDR1 as SQVTM and CDR2 as ANQGSEA. The J segment lost 5 bases and the V segment lost 7 bases, leaving 4 bases of the junction unmatched.

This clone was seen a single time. The CDR3 region has the DNA TGTGCCAGCAGGCCTCCGGGACTAGCCTCAATGACCGGGGAGCTGTTTTTT. Encoded protein: CASRPPGLASMTGELFF. The chain is built from TRBV7-2 and TRBJ2-2; 9 bases agree with TRBD2. Germline CDR1 is SGHTA and CDR2 is FQGNSA. The trim removed 6 bases at V and 5 bases at J, leaving 13 bases unmatched. The CDR3 is 17 amino acids.

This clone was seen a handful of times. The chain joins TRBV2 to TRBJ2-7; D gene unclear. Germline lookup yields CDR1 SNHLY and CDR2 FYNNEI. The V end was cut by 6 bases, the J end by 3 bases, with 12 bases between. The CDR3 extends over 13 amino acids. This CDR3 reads CASRDSWSYEQYF. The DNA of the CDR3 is TGTGCCAGCAGGGATAGCTGGAGCTACGAGCAGTACTTC.

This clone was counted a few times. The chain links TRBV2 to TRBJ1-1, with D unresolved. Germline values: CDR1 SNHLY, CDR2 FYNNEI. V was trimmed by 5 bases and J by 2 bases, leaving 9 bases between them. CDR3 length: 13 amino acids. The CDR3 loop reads CASSSKGNTEAFF. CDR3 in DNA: TGTGCCAGCAGTTCAAAGGGTAACACTGAAGCTTTCTTT.

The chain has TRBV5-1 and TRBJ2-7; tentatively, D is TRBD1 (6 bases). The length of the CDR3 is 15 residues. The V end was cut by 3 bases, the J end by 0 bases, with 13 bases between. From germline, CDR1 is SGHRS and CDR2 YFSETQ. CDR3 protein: CASSSTTGLSYEQYF. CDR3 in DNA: TGCGCCAGCAGCTCCACCACAGGGCTCTCCTACGAGCAGTACTTC.

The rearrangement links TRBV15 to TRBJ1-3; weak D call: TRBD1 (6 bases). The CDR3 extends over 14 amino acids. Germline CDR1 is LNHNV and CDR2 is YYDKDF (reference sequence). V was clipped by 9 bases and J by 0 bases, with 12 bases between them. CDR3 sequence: CATSDRTSGNTIYF. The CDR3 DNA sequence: TGTGCCACTTCCGACAGGACCTCTGGAAACACCATATATTTT. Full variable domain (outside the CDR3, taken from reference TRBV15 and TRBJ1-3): DAMVIQNPRYQVTQFGKPVTLSCSQTLNHNVMYWYQQKSSQAPKLLFHYYDKDFNNEADTPDNFQSRRPNTSFCFLDIRSPGLGDTAMYLCATSDRTSGNTIYFGEGSWLTVV.

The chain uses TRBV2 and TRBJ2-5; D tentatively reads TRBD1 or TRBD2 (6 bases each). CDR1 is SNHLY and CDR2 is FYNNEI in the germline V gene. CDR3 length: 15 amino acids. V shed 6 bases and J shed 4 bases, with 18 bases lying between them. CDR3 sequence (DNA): TGTGCCAGCAGAATCCGGCAACAGGGAGGAGAGACCCAGTACTTC. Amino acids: CASRIRQQGGETQYF.